These 16 T cell receptor beta chains share one sample of origin, sequenced in a study of blood T cell repertoires in COVID-19. Clones were sequenced by immunoSEQ multiplex PCR, and TCRdb holds only the in-frame ones, with some missing. The sample holds about 160,000 clones; around four fifths are singletons and the top ten take roughly 11%. The sequencing input was peripheral blood. All receptors derive from a human donor in a cohort sampled during active COVID-19.

The V and J genes are TRBV27 and TRBJ1-2; no definite D call. The CDR3 sequence is 16 residues long. Looked up from germline, CDR1 is MNHEY and CDR2 is SMNVEV (reference sequence). V gave up 6 bases and J gave up 4 bases, with 21 bases separating them. The CDR3 is CASSPPGGRLSYGYTF. In nucleotides, the CDR3 is TGTGCCAGCAGCCCTCCGGGTGGGAGGCTATCCTATGGCTACACCTTC.

The chain couples TRBV6-2 or TRBV6-3 to TRBJ1-1, with 11 bases fitting TRBD1. J was trimmed by 6 bases and V by 0 bases; bases with no gene match: 6. The germline gives CDR1 MNHEY, CDR2 SVGEGT. The CDR3 sequence is 16 residues long. DNA for the CDR3: TGTGCCAGCAGTTACTCTTGGACAGGGGGCTATGCTGAAGCTTTCTTT. Translation gives CASSYSWTGGYAEAFF.

V usage is TRBV2 and J usage is TRBJ2-7; 7 bases fit TRBD2. Per germline, CDR1 SNHLY and CDR2 FYNNEI. The trim removed 8 bases at V and 0 bases at J, leaving 4 bases unmatched. The CDR3 is made up of 13 amino acids. In DNA form, the CDR3 reads TGTGCCAGCTGTGGACTAGACTCCTACGAGCAGTACTTC. Its protein product is CASCGLDSYEQYF.

This chain joins TRBV6-5 and TRBJ2-5; TRBD2 matches 9 bases. The CDR3 has 14 amino acids. The germline gives CDR1 MNHEY, CDR2 SVGAGI. V shed 6 bases, J shed 4 bases, and the junction held 6 bases outside the gene matches. CDR3 amino acids: CASSTGLARETQYF. As DNA, the CDR3 is TGTGCCAGCAGCACGGGACTAGCTAGAGAGACCCAGTACTTC.

J is TRBJ2-3 and V is TRBV2, with TRBD2 matching over 12 bases. The germline gives CDR1 SNHLY, CDR2 FYNNEI. The CDR3 totals 17 residues. J lost 4 bases, V lost 6 bases, and 11 bases had no gene match. The CDR3 DNA reads as TGTGCCAGCAGCTCCAGACTAGCGGGGGAAAAGGCAGATACGCAGTATTTT. Protein: CASSSRLAGEKADTQYF.

CDR3 amino acids: CASTPRGNTDTQYF. The CDR3 bases are TGTGCCAGCACCCCGCGGGGGAACACAGATACGCAGTATTTT. The rearrangement links TRBV11-2 to TRBJ2-3, with 7 positions matching TRBD2. Trimming removed 7 bases from V and 2 bases from J; junction bases left unmatched: 6. The CDR3 runs 14 residues. In germline, CDR1 is SGHAT, CDR2 FQNNGV.

The chain joins TRBV7-2 to TRBJ2-5; 9 bases fit TRBD2. V shed 6 bases and J 5 bases; nucleotides not matched to a gene: 10. CDR3 length equals 15 residues. Germline V gene data show CDR1 as SGHTA and CDR2 as FQGNSA. The CDR3 loop is CASSRTSEGWETQYF. As DNA, the CDR3 is TGTGCCAGCAGTAGGACTAGCGAGGGTTGGGAGACCCAGTACTTC.

This chain connects TRBV6-5 to TRBJ1-4, with 7 positions matching TRBD1. The CDR3 runs to 15 residues. V lost 6 bases to trimming and J lost 8 bases; unmatched junction nucleotides: 12. Per germline, CDR1 MNHEY and CDR2 SVGAGI. The CDR3 loop is CASRPSQGRNEKLFF. DNA for the CDR3: TGTGCCAGCAGACCCTCACAGGGGCGGAACGAAAAACTGTTTTTT.

J is TRBJ2-3 and V is TRBV7-6; maybe TRBD1 (5 bases). The CDR3 has 15 residues. The germline V and J ends were trimmed by 3 bases and 1 base, with 11 bases remaining between them. Germline CDR1 is SGHVS and CDR2 is FNYEAQ. The CDR3, as DNA: TGTGCCAGCAGCTTGGGGCCTATAGGCACAGATACGCAGTATTTT. Protein: CASSLGPIGTDTQYF.

V usage is TRBV5-4 and J usage is TRBJ2-2; D is perhaps TRBD2 (5 bases). The CDR3 runs to 13 residues. The V gene lost 3 bases and the J gene lost 6 bases, with 9 bases spanning the gap. Germline V gives CDR1 SGHNT, CDR2 YYREEE (reference sequence). Written as DNA, the CDR3 is TGTGCCAGCAGCTACACGGACTCCGGGGAGCTGTTTTTT. This translates into CASSYTDSGELFF.

The J gene is TRBJ1-1, the V gene TRBV7-2; D is undetermined. Trimming left V 1 base short and J 1 base short, with 10 bases between. This CDR3 is built from 15 residues. In germline, CDR1 is SGHTA, CDR2 FQGNSA. The CDR3 here is CASSLGPEGNTEAFF. Here the CDR3 DNA reads TGTGCCAGCAGCTTAGGTCCGGAGGGGAACACTGAAGCTTTCTTT.

This chain joins TRBV28 and TRBJ2-7, with a weak D call TRBD2 (7 bases). The CDR3 length is 14 residues. Germline-derived CDR1 and CDR2 are MDHEN and SYDVKM. V was clipped by 7 bases and J by 2 bases, with 15 bases between them. The CDR3 nucleotides read TGTGCCAGCAATCTAGGGGGGGTGGCCTACGAGCAGTACTTC. This encodes CASNLGGVAYEQYF.

J is TRBJ2-7 and V is TRBV10-3, with TRBD1 matching over 7 bases. The V segment lost 10 bases and the J segment 7 bases; nucleotides outside the gene matches: 13. CDR3 length: 13 residues. Per germline, CDR1 ENHRY and CDR2 SYGVKD. CDR3 sequence (DNA): TGTGCCACCCTCGGGACAGAATCCTTGGAGCAGTACTTC. Translated: CATLGTESLEQYF.

This sequence joins TRBV27 and TRBJ1-1; weak D call: TRBD1 (5 bases). Germline V gene lookup returns CDR1 MNHEY and CDR2 SMNVEV (reference sequence). Deletions cut 6 bases from V and 1 base from J, with 9 bases between. This CDR3 is 13 amino acids long. CDR3 nucleotides: TGTGCCAGCAGGTGGAGGGGGAACACTGAAGCTTTCTTT. As protein: CASRWRGNTEAFF.

The chain joins TRBV7-2 to TRBJ2-6, with TRBD2 identical over 12 bases. The CDR3 runs to 18 residues. From germline, CDR1 is SGHTA and CDR2 FQGNSA. Trimming took 1 base from V and 2 from J; bases not matched to a gene: 3. CDR3 in amino acids: CASSLGLAGAAGANVLTF. The CDR3 bases are TGTGCCAGCAGCTTAGGACTAGCGGGAGCTGCTGGGGCCAACGTCCTGACTTTC.

The V and J genes are TRBV11-2 and TRBJ2-1; D is undetermined. V was pared by 1 base and J by 5 bases, with 15 bases between. This CDR3 spans 16 amino acids. Per germline, CDR1 SGHAT and CDR2 FQNNGV. The CDR3 nucleotides are TGTGCCAGCAGCTTAGTACCCGCCAGAGGCAACAATGAGCAGTTCTTC. Protein sequence: CASSLVPARGNNEQFF.